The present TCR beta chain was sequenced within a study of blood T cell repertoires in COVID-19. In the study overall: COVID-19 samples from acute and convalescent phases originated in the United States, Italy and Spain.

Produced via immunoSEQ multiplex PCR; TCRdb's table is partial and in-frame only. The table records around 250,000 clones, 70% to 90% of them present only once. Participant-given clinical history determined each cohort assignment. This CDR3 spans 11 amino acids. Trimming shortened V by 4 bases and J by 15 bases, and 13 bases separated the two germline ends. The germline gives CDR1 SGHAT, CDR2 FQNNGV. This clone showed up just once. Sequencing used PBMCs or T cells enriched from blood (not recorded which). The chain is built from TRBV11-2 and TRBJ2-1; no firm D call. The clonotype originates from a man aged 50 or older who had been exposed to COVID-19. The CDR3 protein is CASSWLDSGFF. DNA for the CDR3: TGTGCCAGCAGCTGGCTCGATTCGGGGTTCTTC.